The 27 T cell receptor beta chains reported below all come from one sample, sequenced in a study of shared T cell receptors in the human thymus. Measured with immunoSEQ multiplex PCR; TCRdb has only the in-frame clones, and not every one. The profile shows about 660,000 clones, roughly 88% of them singletons. These data also formed part of another study, on human thymus T cells.

Sequencing used thymocytes. These receptors were taken from a boy in the first two years of life with a congenital heart defect.

The chain is built from TRBV15 and TRBJ2-7; TRBD2 agrees at 11 bases. V dropped 3 bases and J dropped 4; count of bases not matched to a gene: 8. CDR3 length equals 16 residues. Germline-derived CDR1 and CDR2 are LNHNV and YYDKDF (reference sequence). Here the CDR3 reads CATSRAGLAGWYEQYF. The CDR3 coding sequence is TGTGCCACCAGCAGGGCCGGACTAGCGGGCTGGTACGAGCAGTACTTC.

The genes are TRBV5-6 and TRBJ2-1; 9 bases are shared with TRBD2. V shed 4 bases, J shed 12 bases, and the junction held 17 bases outside the gene matches. The CDR3 has 16 residues. In germline, CDR1 is SGHDT, CDR2 YYEEEE. The CDR3: CASSLIDSGRREGQFF. The CDR3 coding sequence is TGTGCCAGCAGCCTGATCGATAGCGGGAGAAGGGAAGGGCAGTTCTTC.

The table lists this clone with a count of one. This chain connects TRBV4-2 to TRBJ1-3; a weak D match, TRBD1 (6 bases). The CDR3 consists of 16 residues. V lost 1 base to trimming and J lost 3 bases, with 13 bases between them. Germline-derived CDR1 and CDR2 are LGHNA and YNFKEQ. CDR3 DNA: TGTGCCAGCAGCCAAGTATTTACCAGGGGTGGAAACACCATATATTTT. This translates into CASSQVFTRGGNTIYF.

Worth noting for this clone: The sample carries other DNA sequences with the same CDR3. The chain couples TRBV7-9 to TRBJ2-7; D perhaps matches TRBD2 (6 bases). Germline CDR1 SEHNR, CDR2 FQNEAQ (reference sequence). Trimming removed 0 bases from V and 0 bases from J, with 9 bases in between. CDR3 length equals 15 residues. CDR3 in amino acids: CASSLAAGSSYEQYF. The CDR3 DNA is TGTGCCAGCAGCTTAGCGGCGGGGAGCTCCTACGAGCAGTACTTC.

This chain joins TRBV4-1 and TRBJ2-1; 9 bases are a match to TRBD1. Germline V gene sequence: CDR1 MGHRA, CDR2 YSYEKL. CDR3 size: 14 residues. V shed 5 bases and J 7 bases; nucleotides not matched to a gene: 6. The CDR3 DNA follows: TGCGCCAGCAGCGAATCCGGACAGGGGAATGAGCAGTTCTTC. Translated, it gives CASSESGQGNEQFF.

This chain connects TRBV18 to TRBJ2-7; no definite D call. This CDR3 has 14 amino acids. Trimming left V 0 bases short and J 4 bases short, with 10 bases between. Germline assignment: CDR1 KGHSH and CDR2 LQKENI. The CDR3: CASSPPAGIYEQYF. CDR3 bases: TGTGCCAGCTCACCACCGGCAGGTATTTACGAGCAGTACTTC.

The genes are TRBV5-1 and TRBJ2-3, with 8 bases matching TRBD2. V lost 4 bases and J lost 0; bases outside the gene matches: 7. Germline-derived CDR1 and CDR2 are SGHRS and YFSETQ. The CDR3 length is 16 residues. CDR3 DNA sequence: TGCGCCAGCAGCCACCCGAGCGGGAGAAGCACAGATACGCAGTATTTT. Translating it yields CASSHPSGRSTDTQYF. Using reference TRBV5-1 and TRBJ2-3 for the parts outside the CDR3, the full variable domain is KAGVTQTPRYLIKTRGQQVTLSCSPISGHRSVSWYQQTPGQGLQFLFEYFSETQRNKGNFPGRFSGRQFSNSRSEMNVSTLELGDSALYLCASSHPSGRSTDTQYFGPGTRLTVL.

This chain joins TRBV7-6 and TRBJ2-1, with TRBD2 identical over 13 bases. After removal of 5 bases from V and 0 bases from J, the junction contained 7 bases not matched to a gene. The CDR3 loop spans 18 amino acids. Looked up from germline, CDR1 is SGHVS and CDR2 is FNYEAQ. The CDR3 loop reads CASSPRLAGGGSYNEQFF. The CDR3 DNA sequence: TGTGCCAGCAGCCCACGACTAGCGGGGGGTGGCTCCTACAATGAGCAGTTCTTC.

The CDR3 bases are TGTGCCAGCAGCCAAGTCCAGGGAGGCACCGGGGAGCTGTTTTTT. As protein: CASSQVQGGTGELFF. The rearrangement links TRBV4-2 to TRBJ2-2, with D maybe TRBD2 (6 bases). CDR3 size: 15 residues. From germline, CDR1 is LGHNA and CDR2 YNFKEQ. V lost 1 base and J 4 bases, leaving 10 bases between the germline ends.

This chain links TRBV18 with TRBJ2-7, with TRBD1 matching 7 bases. Germline CDR1 and CDR2: KGHSH and LQKENI. Losses at the gene ends were 6 bases for V and 0 bases for J; bases not matched to a gene: 8. This CDR3 is built from 15 residues. The CDR3 here is CASSRTGTASYEQYF. CDR3 sequence (DNA): TGTGCCAGCTCTCGTACCGGGACAGCCTCCTACGAGCAGTACTTC.

The chain carries TRBV10-3 and TRBJ2-2; D is perhaps TRBD2 (5 bases). CDR3 length: 15 residues. Trimming stripped 6 bases from V and 4 bases from J, with 15 bases between. Germline V gene data show CDR1 as ENHRY and CDR2 as SYGVKD. The CDR3 region has the DNA TGTGCCATCAGCCCCCTGGGTCGGGGCACCGGGGAGCTGTTTTTT. Translation: CAISPLGRGTGELFF.

The chain carries TRBV1 and TRBJ2-3; the table assigns TRBD2, which was not confirmed against the DNA. TRBV1 corresponds to a pseudogene. This CDR3 comprises 17 residues. As DNA, the CDR3 is TGCACCAGCAGCCTTGGGTCCTGGAGAGGGAGGTCAAATACGCAGTATTTT. It yields the protein CTSSLGSWRGRSNTQYF.

There are a few counts of this clone. The gene calls are TRBV4-1 and TRBJ1-1; TRBD1 matches at 7 bases. Germline-derived CDR1 and CDR2 are MGHRA and YSYEKL. V was clipped by 6 bases and J by 0 bases; unmatched bases: 4. This CDR3 is 14 amino acids long. The CDR3 region has the DNA TGCGCCAGCAGACTGGGACAGATGAACACTGAAGCTTTCTTT. It encodes CASRLGQMNTEAFF.

This sequence joins TRBV28 and TRBJ1-1, with a possible D match to TRBD1 (5 bases). Germline CDR1 is MDHEN and CDR2 is SYDVKM. V was clipped by 7 bases and J by 3 bases, with 18 bases between them. There are 15 residues in the CDR3. The CDR3 region has the DNA TGTGCCAGCACAGGGAGGTGGTTTAGGGACACTGAAGCTTTCTTT. Translating it yields CASTGRWFRDTEAFF.

V gene TRBV7-9 combines with J gene TRBJ2-2; 10 bases align to TRBD2. The CDR3 has 16 amino acids. The trim removed 5 bases at V and 3 bases at J, leaving 6 bases unmatched. Germline V lookup: CDR1 SEHNR, CDR2 FQNEAQ (reference sequence). CDR3 amino acids: CASSHLAGGHTGELFF. CDR3 sequence (DNA): TGTGCCAGCAGCCACTTAGCGGGAGGTCACACCGGGGAGCTGTTTTTT.

The chain uses TRBV21-1 and TRBJ2-7; TRBD2, as called in the table, went unchecked against the DNA. TRBV21-1 is given as a pseudogene. This CDR3 has 16 residues. The CDR3 DNA is TGTGCCAGCAGATATTTTAGCGGGAGAGGTTCCTACGAGCAGTACTTC. Translated, it gives CASRYFSGRGSYEQYF.

The rearrangement joins TRBV15 to TRBJ2-5; D perhaps matches TRBD2 (5 bases). The CDR3 covers 14 residues. Germline V gives CDR1 LNHNV, CDR2 YYDKDF (reference sequence). Trimming removed 5 bases from V and 0 bases from J, with 10 bases in between. The CDR3 nucleotides are TGTGCCACCAGCTCTTCGGGGTACCAAGAGACCCAGTACTTC. It is translated as CATSSSGYQETQYF.

The chain carries TRBV19 and TRBJ1-5; 8 bases map to TRBD1. The CDR3 is 14 residues long. CDR1 and CDR2 (germline): LNHDA, SQIVND (reference sequence). The junction had 3 bases not matched to a gene; V was cut back by 6 bases and J by 2 bases. CDR3 sequence (DNA): TGTGCCAGTAGGACAGGGGCAGGCAATCAGCCCCAGCATTTT. Translated, it gives CASRTGAGNQPQHF.

The chain recombines TRBV7-2 with TRBJ2-2; 11 positions agree with TRBD1. With 5 bases clipped from V and 5 bases from J, the junction kept 4 bases outside the gene matches. CDR1 is SGHTA, CDR2 FQGNSA, per germline. The length of the CDR3 is 15 residues. The CDR3 coding sequence is TGTGCCAGCAGCCCCGGGACAGGGGGAACCGGGGAGCTGTTTTTT. The encoded protein is CASSPGTGGTGELFF.

The gene calls are TRBV19 and TRBJ2-4; tentatively, D is TRBD2 (5 bases). Trimming shortened V by 5 bases and J by 0 bases, and 11 bases separated the two germline ends. CDR3 length: 15 amino acids. Germline loops: CDR1 LNHDA, CDR2 SQIVND (reference sequence). CDR3 in DNA: TGTGCCAGTAGTCCCCGTGGACTAGCCAAAAACATTCAGTACTTC. This encodes CASSPRGLAKNIQYF.

This clone was found once. The J gene is TRBJ1-4, the V gene TRBV4-1; 12 positions agree with TRBD1. V gave up 6 bases and J gave up 5 bases; unmatched junction bases: 7. The CDR3 runs to 16 residues. Looked up from germline, CDR1 is MGHRA and CDR2 is YSYEKL. The CDR3 here is CASSHRDRGRNEKLFF. In DNA form, the CDR3 reads TGCGCCAGCAGTCACCGGGACAGGGGGCGAAATGAAAAACTGTTTTTT.

As to this clone: Germline and junction disagree at one end, which may indicate a read error. The gene calls are TRBV13 and TRBJ1-2, with a tentative D call TRBD1 (5 bases). The CDR3 spans 9 residues. Germline assignment: CDR1 PRHDT and CDR2 FYEKMQ (reference sequence). The CDR3 protein is CASSPRVAF. As DNA, the CDR3 is TGTGCCAGCAGCCCCAGGGTTGCCTTC.

The V gene is TRBV5-1, the J gene TRBJ1-2, with D possibly TRBD1 on 5 matching bases. Trimming shortened V by 0 bases and J by 6 bases, and 12 bases separated the two germline ends. The CDR3 is made up of 14 amino acids. The germline V gene encodes CDR1 SGHRS and CDR2 YFSETQ. In DNA form, the CDR3 reads TGCGCCAGCAGCTTGGACGCGGGAGGGGATGGCTACACCTTC. Residues: CASSLDAGGDGYTF.

The CDR3 region is CASSIGLRGNEQFF. CDR3 sequence (DNA): TGTGCCAGTAGTATAGGCTTACGAGGAAATGAGCAGTTCTTC. The chain has TRBV19 and TRBJ2-1; D gene unclear. Germline CDR1 and CDR2: LNHDA and SQIVND (reference sequence). The V and J ends lost 1 base and 7 bases respectively, with 11 bases between them. The CDR3 totals 14 residues.

The chain couples TRBV19 to TRBJ1-5, with 9 nucleotides matching TRBD1. The germline V gene encodes CDR1 LNHDA and CDR2 SQIVND (reference sequence). This CDR3 is built from 13 residues. V dropped 8 bases and J dropped 7; count of bases not matched to a gene: 6. CDR3 sequence: CASSWTGVQPQHF. CDR3 sequence (DNA): TGTGCCAGTTCTTGGACAGGGGTCCAGCCCCAGCATTTT.

In the case of this clone: The junction does not match germline at one end; this may be a read error. V is TRBV10-1 and J is TRBJ2-5, with 7 bases lining up with TRBD2. CDR3 length equals 11 residues. Germline V gene sequence: CDR1 WNHNN, CDR2 SYGVQD (reference sequence). CDR3: CASSDRDYRHF. In nucleotides, the CDR3 is TGCGCCAGCAGTGACCGGGACTACCGGCACTTC.

The rearrangement joins TRBV10-3 to TRBJ1-1, with D possibly being TRBD1 (5 bases). The V gene lost 0 bases and the J gene lost 5 bases, with 16 bases spanning the gap. Germline CDR1 is ENHRY and CDR2 is SYGVKD. This CDR3 has 16 residues. The CDR3: CAISESTLGRETEAFF. The CDR3 DNA follows: TGTGCCATCAGTGAGTCGACTTTGGGGCGCGAGACTGAAGCTTTCTTT.